Included here is one T cell receptor (beta chain) sequence, with context. In its sample, this clonotype was seen many times. Its antigen is unknown. Base-call qualities are not available, and no considerably larger clone is one nucleotide away. A distance of 7 bases separates the germline ends of V and J, which lose 2 bases and 5 bases respectively. The CDR3 spans 12 residues, from the cysteine through the phenylalanine. Only the CDR3 region is kept as DNA, spanning 36 bases read in frame from base 1. According to the germline V gene, CDR1 reads MDHEN and CDR2 reads SYDVKM. Ophthalmopathy patients had moderately to severely active disease, Clinical Activity Score of at least 3, NOSPECS grade of at least 4, and duration under 3 months. Patients with uncontrolled infections, other autoimmune diseases, pregnancy or lactation were excluded. Clinical symptoms, serum thyroxine and TRAb, thyroid ultrasound, and orbital computed tomography formed the basis for the diagnoses. PBMCs were isolated from around 10 ml of fresh peripheral blood by Ficoll-Paque density gradient centrifugation. Total RNA was extracted using Trizol reagent, and RNA quality was assessed on an Agilent 2100 Bioanalyzer.

This entry comes from a study of T cells in Graves' hyperthyroidism and ophthalmopathy (dated by TCRdb to about 2019). Study-wide context: Peripheral blood samples were taken at initial diagnosis, before any treatment was given. To identify TCR V-J signatures that set the groups apart, the researchers used a discovery cohort of 100 patients, made up of approximately 43 with Graves' ophthalmopathy and some 58 with stable Graves' hyperthyroidism. An independent validation cohort of under 20 hyperthyroidism patients and approximately 17 patients who later progressed to ophthalmopathy tested prospective prediction of ophthalmopathy. The roughly 100 discovery patients were randomly divided into training and test sets at a 7:3 ratio. The study also compared thyroid tissue and blood T-cell repertoires from about six Graves' hyperthyroidism patients. Following sampling, methimazole starting at 30 mg daily was given to hyperthyroidism patients, and high-dose intravenous methylprednisolone was given to ophthalmopathy patients. According to the paper, TCR Vbeta CDR3 sequencing was carried out on 135 peripheral blood samples, which came from approximately 41 ophthalmopathy, around 74 hyperthyroidism and some 17 progressor patients. The research as a whole found: In validation, the model predicted progression to ophthalmopathy a median of 6.5 months before onset, with roughly 70% sensitivity and more than 72% specificity. A 13 V-J signature model separated ophthalmopathy from stable hyperthyroidism, with around 88% sensitivity and just under 84% specificity in cross-validation and 80%/75% in testing. Blood samples also contained most of the expanded thyroid clonotypes (frequency above 0.001), which suggests that blood repertoires may reflect thyroid immune responses. Sample size was not statistically predetermined, and blinding of investigators to group allocation was not performed.

The TCR beta CDR3 regions were amplified from the RNA transcripts. For the first round of RT-PCR on the TCR CDR3, the HTBI primer set was used together with the Qiagen OneStep RT-PCR kit. Libraries were constructed in a second round of multiplex PCR, after which size selection and purification were carried out. Paired-end sequencing of the libraries was performed with 100 bp reads on an Illumina HiSeq2000. Per the authors' processing: Raw data were processed with SOAPnuke, discarding reads with adapters, uncalled bases, mean Phred below 15, or no exact constant-primer or identifier match. COPE v1.2.5 was used to merge high-quality paired reads, and clonotypes were defined as unique nucleotide sequences. Clonotypes were aligned to IMGT TRBV, TRBD and TRBJ reference segments using MiTCR v1.1. The analysis included only V-J combinations with a frequency above 0.0001, which together covered roughly 99% of the repertoires. A TCS score was defined as the ratio of F50 (clonal expansion) to E x V (chaos), with BLOSUM62-based TCRdist applied between CDR3 peptides within each V-J. Welch's t-statistics and random forest reduced 500 to 650 V-J features to fewer than 15, which were used in a naive Bayes classifier (R e1071). The similarity between thyroid and blood repertoires was quantified using the Morisita-Horn index. Starting from the raw public reads, TCRdb applied fastp trimming at Q25, assembled clones with MiXCR and retained in-frame beta chains. A single entry per CDR3 protein holds the most common genes and DNA from its merged rows. TCRdb, rather than the study authors, made the V and J calls. The sample includes about 610,000 distinct CDR3 sequences, with about 15% observed a single time. The top ten clones comprise roughly 4.5% of the sample.

The chain is encoded by TRBV28 joined to TRBJ2-7, with the D gene not confidently named. This receptor was obtained from a woman in her thirties or forties with Graves' ophthalmopathy. Sequenced material: blood. For the CDR3, the sequence is CASSLRFHEQYF. The bases read TGTGCCAGCAGTTTAAGGTTCCACGAGCAGTACTTC.